This T cell receptor beta chain was profiled in a study of blood T cell repertoires in COVID-19. Only in-frame clones appear in the TCRdb table, and some are missing; sequencing was by immunoSEQ multiplex PCR. Here the sample spans some 64,000 clones, around 79% being singletons. The CDR3 is 12 residues long. The V gene's germline CDR1 is MNHEY and CDR2 SMNVEV (reference sequence). Trimming removed 3 bases at V and 6 bases at J, with 7 bases between. This sequence was found in a man aged 60-69 years with acute or convalescent COVID-19. The sequencing input was peripheral blood. The chain recombines TRBV27 with TRBJ2-3; possibly TRBD2 for D (5 bases). CDR3 amino acids: CASSFPGDTQYF. CDR3 bases: TGTGCCAGCAGTTTTCCGGGGGATACGCAGTATTTT.